The present entry profiles one T cell receptor (beta chain) with its context. The source of the sample is a study of blood T cell repertoires in COVID-19. The CDR3 spans 14 residues. CDR1 LGHNA and CDR2 YSLEER come from the germline V gene. V shed 0 bases and J shed 5 bases, with 10 bases lying between them. Original processing notes: Reference gene primer amplification yielded estimated nucleated cell counts. The method was immunoSEQ multiplex PCR; TCRdb's version includes in-frame clones alone and lacks a portion of them. The DNA gave D and trimming, while V, J and clone size come from that table. There are fewer than 100,000 clones in the sample; 85% to 90% occur only once, and 3.8% lies in the top ten.

The V gene is TRBV4-3, the J gene TRBJ1-2; D gene ambiguous. The sample consisted of peripheral blood. This receptor was identified in a man in his sixties with acute or convalescent COVID-19. CDR3 DNA: TGCGCCAGCAGCCAAGATCGGGGTCCTTATGGCTACACCTTC. As protein: CASSQDRGPYGYTF.